Each of the 29 T cell receptor beta chains below was sequenced from the same sample in a study of T cell repertoires in cytomegalovirus infection. One entry per CDR3 protein, called by TCRdb with MiXCR from the reads. The profile shows hundreds of thousands of distinct CDR3 sequences, 31% of them singletons. These TCRs are of unknown antigen specificity. The sample was cultured CD8+ T cells from PBMCs, taken from culture after CMV antigen stimulation. All receptors derive from a human donor in good health (CMV status not recorded). Some clones in this sample may be carry-over from other donors' samples.

The chain couples TRBV15 to TRBJ2-5, with 8 nucleotides matching TRBD1. Trimming removed 2 bases from V and 2 bases from J; junction bases left unmatched: 4. Germline CDR1 and CDR2: LNHNV and YYDKDF (reference sequence). The CDR3 contains 15 residues. This chain's CDR3 is CATSRTRDRQETQYF. CDR3 DNA sequence: TGTGCCACCAGCAGAACCCGGGACAGGCAAGAGACCCAGTACTTC.

The chain couples TRBV20-1 to TRBJ2-5, with a tentative D call TRBD1 (6 bases). Trimming removed 0 bases from V and 2 bases from J, with 13 bases in between. Germline CDR1 is DFQATT and CDR2 is SNEGSKA (reference sequence). The CDR3 loop spans 15 amino acids. The CDR3 region is CSARDRGDRQETQYF. CDR3 coding DNA: TGCAGTGCTAGAGATCGGGGAGACAGGCAAGAGACCCAGTACTTC.

The table lists this clonotype with many counts. The junction and the germline gene differ at one end; a read error may be behind it. The chain couples TRBV18 to TRBJ1-3; D is possibly TRBD1 (5 bases). Germline CDR1 KGHSH, CDR2 LQKENI. CDR3 length equals 14 residues. The CDR3 spells CASSDGDSRNTIYF. CDR3 sequence (DNA): TGTGCCAGCTCAGACGGGGACTCTCGAAACACCATATATTTT.

The V and J genes are TRBV12-5 and TRBJ2-1, with 8 bases fitting TRBD2. Germline assignment: CDR1 LGHNT and CDR2 FRNRAP. The CDR3 sequence is 15 residues long. J lost 2 bases, V lost 2 bases, and 2 bases had no gene match. The CDR3 bases are TGTGCTAGTGGTTTGTACGGGGGGGCCTACAATGAGCAGTTCTTC. Protein sequence: CASGLYGGAYNEQFF.

With respect to this clonotype: A read error may be the cause here, since a much bigger clone is one base away. The chain joins TRBV7-6 to TRBJ2-7; 8 bases agree with TRBD1. The CDR3 consists of 15 residues. Germline loops: CDR1 SGHVS, CDR2 FNYEAQ. This CDR3 is CVSSLGPGGNYEQYV. In DNA form, the CDR3 reads TGTGTCAGCAGCTTAGGTCCAGGGGGCAACTACGAGCAGTACGTC.

This clonotype was seen once. The chain carries TRBV4-1 and TRBJ1-5; no clear D. V was clipped by 4 bases and J by 3 bases, with 16 bases between them. The V gene's germline CDR1 is MGHRA and CDR2 YSYEKL. This CDR3 comprises 16 residues. The CDR3 sequence is CASSPTMDGSNQPQHF. In nucleotides, the CDR3 is TGCGCCAGCAGCCCCACCATGGACGGTTCCAATCAGCCCCAGCATTTT.

The chain has TRBV15 and TRBJ2-7; tentatively, D is TRBD2 (7 bases). Germline CDR1 LNHNV, CDR2 YYDKDF (reference sequence). Deletions cut 0 bases from V and 7 bases from J, with 13 bases between. There are 14 residues in the CDR3. The CDR3 here is CATSRDSGGREQYF. The DNA for the CDR3 is TGTGCCACCAGCAGAGATTCGGGGGGCCGAGAGCAGTACTTC.

This clonotype was seen at least ten times. J is TRBJ1-1 and V is TRBV6-5; D is undetermined. The CDR3 spans 15 residues. The germline V and J ends were trimmed by 0 bases and 0 bases, with 8 bases remaining between them. Germline V CDR1 and CDR2: MNHEY, SVGAGI. CDR3 coding DNA: TGTGCCAGCAGTTACTCGGGCCAAATGAACACTGAAGCTTTCTTT. Protein sequence: CASSYSGQMNTEAFF.

The J gene is TRBJ2-7, the V gene TRBV15, with D perhaps being TRBD1 or TRBD2 (5 bases each). Germline V gene sequence: CDR1 LNHNV, CDR2 YYDKDF (reference sequence). The CDR3 is 16 amino acids. The ends were cut back, 0 bases at V and 3 bases at J, with 15 bases in the middle. The DNA for the CDR3 is TGTGCCACCAGCAGAGACAGGGCCCTGACTAACTACGAGCAGTACTTC. Translating gives CATSRDRALTNYEQYF.

This clonotype was found a few times. The chain is built from TRBV6-6 and TRBJ2-2; 7 nucleotides align to TRBD1. Germline CDR1 is MNHNY and CDR2 is SVGAGI (reference sequence). V lost 6 bases and J lost 6; bases outside the gene matches: 4. The CDR3 covers 13 residues. Here the CDR3 reads CASRTGLPGELFF. The DNA for the CDR3 is TGTGCCAGCAGGACAGGGCTTCCCGGGGAGCTGTTTTTT.

The chain links TRBV19 to TRBJ1-6; a weak D match, TRBD1 (5 bases). The CDR3 is 14 amino acids. Germline loops: CDR1 LNHDA, CDR2 SQIVND (reference sequence). The V end was cut by 7 bases, the J end by 5 bases, with 12 bases between. The CDR3 is CASTEGSNNSPLHF. The CDR3 bases are TGTGCCAGTACCGAGGGGTCAAATAATTCACCCCTCCACTTT.

This clonotype was counted only a few times. This sequence joins TRBV5-6 and TRBJ2-3; D is ambiguous. Germline CDR1 SGHDT, CDR2 YYEEEE. V shed 2 bases and J shed 2 bases, with 12 bases lying between them. CDR3 length: 15 amino acids. The CDR3 nucleotides are TGTGCCAGCAGCTTTCCGACTGAATACACAGATACGCAGTATTTT. It codes for CASSFPTEYTDTQYF.

This clonotype has a count of ten or more. This rearrangement joins TRBV12-3 or TRBV12-4 to TRBJ2-1; 8 bases map to TRBD2. The junction had 7 bases not matched to a gene; V was cut back by 3 bases and J by 0 bases. This CDR3 spans 17 amino acids. The CDR3, as DNA: TGTGCCAGCAGTTTCTCCCTAGCGGGCAGCTCCTACAATGAGCAGTTCTTC. It encodes CASSFSLAGSSYNEQFF.

This chain connects TRBV19 to TRBJ1-3, with D perhaps TRBD1 (6 bases). The CDR3 covers 15 residues. CDR1 and CDR2 from the germline V gene are LNHDA and SQIVND (reference sequence). The V gene lost 5 bases and the J gene lost 0 bases, with 11 bases spanning the gap. The CDR3 region is CASSVDSNSGNTIYF. CDR3 DNA: TGTGCCAGTAGTGTGGACAGTAACTCTGGAAACACCATATATTTT.

The CDR3, as DNA: TGCGCCAGCAAGGGACCTAACAGGGGCTATGGCTACACCTTC. This sequence encodes CASKGPNRGYGYTF. The V and J genes are TRBV5-1 and TRBJ1-2; 7 bases are shared with TRBD1. Unmatched junction bases numbered 9, after V lost 6 bases and J lost 4 bases. The CDR3 has 14 residues. CDR1 and CDR2 from the germline V gene are SGHRS and YFSETQ.

The chain is built from TRBV28 and TRBJ2-2, with 7 bases fitting TRBD2. CDR3 length: 13 amino acids. Germline CDR1 reads MDHEN; CDR2 reads SYDVKM. J lost 6 bases, V lost 10 bases, and 8 bases had no gene match. The CDR3 bases are TGTGCCACTTGGACTAGTGTGGCCGGGGAGCTGTTTTTT. This gives the protein CATWTSVAGELFF.

This clonotype appeared a few times. The rearrangement joins TRBV2 to TRBJ2-7, with a weak D call TRBD2 (6 bases). This CDR3 region has 15 residues. Germline loops: CDR1 SNHLY, CDR2 FYNNEI. Trimming cost V 1 base and J 4 bases, with 14 bases left between them. The chain's CDR3 is CASSEGRGRIYEQYF. CDR3 coding DNA: TGTGCCAGCAGTGAAGGGCGGGGCCGAATTTACGAGCAGTACTTC. The complete variable domain, with remaining parts taken from reference TRBV2 and TRBJ2-7, reads EPEVTQTPSHQVTQMGQEVILRCVPISNHLYFYWYRQILGQKVEFLVSFYNNEISEKSEIFDDQFSVERPDGSNFTLKIRSTKLEDSAMYFCASSEGRGRIYEQYFGPGTRLTVT.

The chain is built from TRBV11-2 and TRBJ1-4, with a tentative D call TRBD1 (6 bases). Germline CDR1 reads SGHAT; CDR2 reads FQNNGV. The V gene lost 7 bases and the J gene lost 4 bases, with 16 bases spanning the gap. The CDR3 has 15 amino acids. In nucleotides, the CDR3 is TGTGCCAGCACCCCAACGGACAGCCTTAATGAAAAACTGTTTTTT. Translating it yields CASTPTDSLNEKLFF.

This clonotype was picked up a small number of times. The rearrangement uses TRBV7-3 and TRBJ2-1; TRBD1 or TRBD2 may be the D gene (6 bases each). Trimming shortened V by 1 base and J by 0 bases, and 10 bases separated the two germline ends. The germline V gene has CDR1 SGHTA and CDR2 FQGTGA. The CDR3 has 16 residues. The CDR3 is CASSLNGGPSYNEQFF. CDR3 in DNA: TGTGCCAGCAGCTTAAATGGGGGGCCCTCCTACAATGAGCAGTTCTTC.

The V and J genes are TRBV27 and TRBJ2-7; no clear D gene. The CDR3 loop spans 12 amino acids. Per the germline V gene, CDR1 is MNHEY and CDR2 is SMNVEV (reference sequence). Trimming cost V 6 bases and J 6 bases, with 12 bases left between them. CDR3 DNA: TGTGCCAGCAGAAGGCCCGGGTCCGAGCAGTACTTC. It codes for CASRRPGSEQYF.

In this sample, this clonotype turned up a few times. The V and J genes are TRBV6-1 and TRBJ1-3; no clear D. V was cut by 0 bases and J by 1 base, with 7 bases left in between. CDR3 length: 15 residues. Germline V gene data show CDR1 as MNHNS and CDR2 as SASEGT. The CDR3 spells CASSEAEGSGNTIYF. CDR3 nucleotides: TGTGCCAGCAGTGAAGCTGAGGGATCTGGAAACACCATATATTTT.

This chain links TRBV6-2 or TRBV6-3 with TRBJ1-1; D not resolved. Germline CDR1 and CDR2: MNHEY and SVGEGT. The length of the CDR3 is 13 residues. V was pared by 4 bases and J by 0 bases, with 6 bases between. This CDR3 is CASSWQMNTEAFF. The CDR3 nucleotides are TGTGCCAGCAGTTGGCAAATGAACACTGAAGCTTTCTTT.

This clonotype has more than one count but fewer than ten. The chain is built from TRBV5-6 and TRBJ2-7; D is perhaps TRBD1 (5 bases). The CDR3 has 14 residues. The ends were cut back, 4 bases at V and 2 bases at J, with 13 bases in the middle. CDR1 and CDR2 (germline): SGHDT, YYEEEE. CDR3 loop: CASSRPDTPYEQYV. The DNA for the CDR3 is TGTGCCAGCAGCCGACCGGACACCCCCTACGAGCAGTACGTC.

Remarks on this clonotype: This may be a read error: a much more frequent sequence differs by one nucleotide. This chain uses TRBV7-9 with TRBJ1-1; 7 positions agree with TRBD1. The CDR3 is 15 amino acids. CDR1 is SEHNR, CDR2 FQNEAQ, per germline (reference sequence). CDR3 amino acids: CASSFPRGRNIEAFF. CDR3 DNA: TGTGCCAGCAGCTTCCCTAGGGGGCGAAACATTGAAGCTTTCTTT.

This clonotype has at least ten counts. V usage is TRBV6-7 and J usage is TRBJ2-7, with TRBD2 as a possible D gene (6 bases). TRBV6-7 is labeled an ORF, and its function is uncertain. This CDR3 has 13 amino acids. The germline V and J ends were trimmed by 5 bases and 4 bases, with 12 bases remaining between them. The CDR3 DNA reads TGTGCCAGCAGTGGGCACGGGGGTTACGAGCAGTACGTC. It codes for CASSGHGGYEQYV.

V usage is TRBV27 and J usage is TRBJ2-4; D uncertain. Germline-derived CDR1 and CDR2 are MNHEY and SMNVEV (reference sequence). CDR3 length: 13 amino acids. The V end was cut by 5 bases, the J end by 6 bases, with 11 bases between. CDR3 loop: CASSTTGRNIQYF. As DNA, the CDR3 is TGTGCCAGCAGTACGACGGGTAGAAACATTCAGTACTTC.

The count of this clonotype is one. V gene TRBV27 combines with J gene TRBJ2-3; a weak D match, TRBD2 (5 bases). This CDR3 contains 14 residues. Trimming pared 2 bases from V and 2 bases from J, leaving 8 bases between. CDR1 MNHEY and CDR2 SMNVEV come from the germline V gene (reference sequence). CDR3: CASSLPGITDTQYF. Written as DNA, the CDR3 is TGTGCCAGCAGTTTACCCGGGATCACAGATACGCAGTATTTT.

V is TRBV6-6 and J is TRBJ2-5, with unresolved D. The germline CDR1 and CDR2 sequences are MNHNY and SVGAGI (reference sequence). V shed 0 bases and J shed 3 bases, with 8 bases lying between them. This CDR3 comprises 14 residues. The CDR3 coding sequence is TGTGCCAGCAGTTACTCGCCCAGAGAAGAGACCCAGTACTTC. Translating gives CASSYSPREETQYF.

This clonotype was observed a handful of times. The chain couples TRBV7-9 to TRBJ2-7; D remains unclear. This CDR3 has 11 residues. The V end lost 10 bases, the J end lost 4 bases, and 11 bases lay between the germline ends. Germline V CDR1 and CDR2: SEHNR, FQNEAQ (reference sequence). The CDR3 region has the DNA TGTGCCATCCCTGCAGGATACGAGCAGTACTTC. This encodes CAIPAGYEQYF.